Listed here are 12 T cell receptor beta chains from one sample, sequenced in a study of response to subunit inactivated influenza vaccine. Via MiXCR, TCRdb re-called the RT-PCR reads, giving one row per CDR3 protein. This table has approximately 530,000 distinct CDR3 sequences, approximately 7.1% appearing once. Here the sequenced sample was PBMCs from blood, taken around 2 years after vaccination. These TCRs come from a man between 45 and 75 years old who received an inactivated influenza vaccine.

This clonotype was detected a few times. The chain carries TRBV20-1 and TRBJ2-5, with 16 bases aligning to TRBD2. Trimming at V came to 5 bases and at J to 1 base, leaving 10 bases not matched to a gene. The CDR3 contains 18 residues. CDR1 and CDR2 (germline): DFQATT, SNEGSKA (reference sequence). The CDR3 bases are TGCAGTGCTTTCGGGACTAGCGGGAGGGCGGGAATCCAAGAGACCCAGTACTTC. Amino acid sequence: CSAFGTSGRAGIQETQYF.

This clonotype was seen a few times. This rearrangement joins TRBV6-1 to TRBJ2-7; 8 bases line up with TRBD2. The germline CDR1 and CDR2 sequences are MNHNS and SASEGT. The CDR3 has 13 residues. V dropped 10 bases and J dropped 7; count of bases not matched to a gene: 12. The CDR3 nucleotides are TGTGCCATCTTAGCGGGATTCCTGGGAGAGCAGTACTTC. This sequence encodes CAILAGFLGEQYF.

In this sample, this clonotype turned up a few times. This chain joins TRBV6-1 and TRBJ1-1; D is uncertain. Trimming shortened V by 9 bases and J by 1 base, and 15 bases separated the two germline ends. Looked up from germline, CDR1 is MNHNS and CDR2 is SASEGT. This CDR3 region has 14 residues. CDR3 coding DNA: TGTGCCAGTCAAAAGACGACCAAGAACACTGAAGCTTTCTTT. Translated, it gives CASQKTTKNTEAFF.

V is TRBV7-9 and J is TRBJ1-3, with TRBD1 as a possible D gene (5 bases). With 1 base removed from V and 2 bases from J, the gap between germline ends came to 12 bases. Germline assignment: CDR1 SEHNR and CDR2 FQNEAQ (reference sequence). The CDR3 extends over 16 amino acids. The DNA for the CDR3 is TGTGCCAGCAGCTTAGGGGGACCACTGCCTGGAAACACCATATATTTT. Translating it yields CASSLGGPLPGNTIYF.

The table lists this clonotype with a few counts. The J gene is TRBJ2-5, the V gene TRBV20-1, with TRBD2 identical over 8 bases. V dropped 1 base and J dropped 5; count of bases not matched to a gene: 3. The CDR3 length is 13 residues. Germline values: CDR1 DFQATT, CDR2 SNEGSKA (reference sequence). In nucleotides, the CDR3 is TGCAGTGCTAGAGTGAGCGGGAGTGAGACCCAGTACTTC. This translates into CSARVSGSETQYF.

Ten or more counts support this clonotype. The rearrangement links TRBV12-3 or TRBV12-4 to TRBJ2-2, with a weak D call TRBD2 (5 bases). With 6 bases removed from V and 5 bases from J, the gap between germline ends came to 7 bases. CDR3 length: 12 residues. The CDR3 DNA follows: TGTGCCAGCAGACTAGAGACCGGGGAGCTGTTTTTT. Translated, it gives CASRLETGELFF.

J is TRBJ1-2 and V is TRBV10-3; D not resolved. The CDR3 loop spans 13 amino acids. The V end was cut by 4 bases, the J end by 5 bases, with 11 bases between. Per the germline V gene, CDR1 is ENHRY and CDR2 is SYGVKD. CDR3 bases: TGTGCCATCAGTGTCCAGCAGGAGTATGGCTACACCTTC. This translates into CAISVQQEYGYTF.

This clonotype was counted between two and nine times. The CDR3 nucleotides read TGTGCCAGCAGCCCCCCGACTAGCGGGAGTCAATACGAGCAGTACTTC. Translated: CASSPPTSGSQYEQYF. The chain carries TRBV7-8 and TRBJ2-7, with 12 bases matching TRBD2. From germline, CDR1 is SGHVS and CDR2 FQNEAQ. The CDR3 has 16 residues. V lost 5 bases to trimming and J lost 4 bases; unmatched junction nucleotides: 9.

The chain couples TRBV18 to TRBJ2-6; D is ambiguous. This CDR3 is 13 amino acids long. The V end lost 3 bases, the J end lost 6 bases, and 6 bases lay between the germline ends. The germline gives CDR1 KGHSH, CDR2 LQKENI. CDR3 loop: CASSPLEANVLTF. CDR3 in DNA: TGTGCCAGCTCACCCCTGGAGGCCAACGTCCTGACTTTC.

This clonotype was counted at least ten times. The chain recombines TRBV7-2 with TRBJ2-1, with 10 nucleotides matching TRBD2. Germline assignment: CDR1 SGHTA and CDR2 FQGNSA. There are 15 residues in the CDR3. J lost 5 bases, V lost 2 bases, and 3 bases had no gene match. The CDR3 spells CASSLRLAGHNEQFF. CDR3 nucleotides: TGTGCCAGCAGCTTACGACTAGCGGGCCACAATGAGCAGTTCTTC. The entire variable domain, with the rest obtained from reference TRBV7-2 and TRBJ2-1, is as follows: GAGVSQSPSNKVTEKGKDVELRCDPISGHTALYWYRQSLGQGLEFLIYFQGNSAPDKSGLPSDRFSAERTGGSVSTLTIQRTQQEDSAVYLCASSLRLAGHNEQFFGPGTRLTVL.

This clonotype was seen at least ten times. The chain joins TRBV12-3 or TRBV12-4 to TRBJ2-1; TRBD1 agrees at 10 bases. The CDR3 runs to 15 residues. Unmatched junction bases numbered 3, after V lost 3 bases and J lost 4 bases. The CDR3 reads CASSLRDRGYNEQFF. CDR3 sequence (DNA): TGTGCCAGCAGTTTGCGGGACAGGGGTTACAATGAGCAGTTCTTC.

This chain joins TRBV5-1 and TRBJ2-1; TRBD2 matches 9 bases. The ends lost 6 bases at V and 4 bases at J; junction bases unmatched: 5. Germline V CDR1 and CDR2: SGHRS, YFSETQ. This CDR3 is 14 amino acids long. The CDR3 nucleotides are TGCGCCAGCAAGGCGGGGGGGAATTACAATGAGCAGTTCTTC. Translated: CASKAGGNYNEQFF.